Below, 3 T cell receptor beta chains from the same sample are listed, as sequenced in a study of CD8 T cells in Susac syndrome. Random hexamers were used to reverse transcribe roughly 0.5 to 1 ug of RNA. TCRdb re-analysed the immunoSEQ multiplex PCR reads in MiXCR, keeping a single row per CDR3 protein. Here the sample spans 180,000 or so distinct CDR3 sequences, over 85% being singletons. The source material was CD4+ T cells from PBMCs. The receptors were gathered from a human donor in good health.

V is TRBV6-2 or TRBV6-3 and J is TRBJ2-1, with 8 bases matching TRBD2. From germline, CDR1 is MNHEY and CDR2 SVGEGT. The CDR3 is 15 residues long. With 7 bases clipped from V and 0 bases from J, the junction kept 5 bases outside the gene matches. The CDR3: CASKERGSSYNEQFF. As DNA, the CDR3 is TGTGCCAGCAAAGAGCGGGGGAGCTCCTACAATGAGCAGTTCTTC.

This sequence joins TRBV20-1 and TRBJ2-5; maybe TRBD1 (6 bases). V was trimmed by 7 bases and J by 2 bases, leaving 14 bases between them. Germline CDR1 DFQATT, CDR2 SNEGSKA (reference sequence). The CDR3 runs 13 residues. The CDR3 region is CSGPAGAQETQYF. The CDR3, as DNA: TGCAGTGGACCTGCAGGGGCTCAAGAGACCCAGTACTTC.

V is TRBV2 and J is TRBJ2-5, with D hard to call. Trimming removed 4 bases from V and 3 bases from J, with 6 bases in between. CDR3 length equals 12 residues. From germline, CDR1 is SNHLY and CDR2 FYNNEI. CDR3 nucleotide sequence: TGTGCCAGCAGTGTCTCGGAAGAGACCCAGTACTTC. Translation gives CASSVSEETQYF.